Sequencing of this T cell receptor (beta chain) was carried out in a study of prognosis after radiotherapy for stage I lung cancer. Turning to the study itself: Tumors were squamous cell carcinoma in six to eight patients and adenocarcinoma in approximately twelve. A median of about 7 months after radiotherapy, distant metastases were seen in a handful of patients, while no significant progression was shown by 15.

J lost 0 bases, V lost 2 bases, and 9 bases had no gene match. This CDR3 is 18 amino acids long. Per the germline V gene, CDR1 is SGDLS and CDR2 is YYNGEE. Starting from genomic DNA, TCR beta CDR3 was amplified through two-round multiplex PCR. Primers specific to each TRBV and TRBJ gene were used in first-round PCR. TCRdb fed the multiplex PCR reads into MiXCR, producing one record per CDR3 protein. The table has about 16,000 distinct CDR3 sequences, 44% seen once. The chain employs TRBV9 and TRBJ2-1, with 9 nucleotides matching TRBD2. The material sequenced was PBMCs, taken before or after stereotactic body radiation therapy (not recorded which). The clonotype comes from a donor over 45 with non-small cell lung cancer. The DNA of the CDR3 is TGTGCCAGCAGCGTTTTTAGCGGGAGCTCTCACTCCTACAATGAGCAGTTCTTC. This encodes CASSVFSGSSHSYNEQFF.